This passage covers 4 T cell receptor beta chains from one sample sequenced in a study of OX40 agonist ivuxolimab in advanced cancers. Generated by immunoSEQ multiplex PCR, the TCRdb table keeps only in-frame clones and is missing some. The table records roughly 25,000 clones, 88% of them present only once. The sequencing used CD4+ or CD8+ T cells sorted from blood, collected in a trial of the OX40 agonist ivuxolimab. These receptors were taken from an adult with an advanced solid tumor such as melanoma, head and neck, liver or kidney cancer.

This chain joins TRBV14 and TRBJ2-2, with D hard to call. The CDR3 contains 17 residues. V lost 1 base and J 2 bases, leaving 14 bases between the germline ends. Germline values: CDR1 SGHDN, CDR2 FVKESK. CDR3 residues: CASSQVETESNTGELFF. Written as DNA, the CDR3 is TGTGCCAGCAGCCAAGTCGAGACGGAATCCAACACCGGGGAGCTGTTTTTT.

This chain joins TRBV9 and TRBJ2-7, with D perhaps matching TRBD2 (5 bases). The CDR3 contains 16 residues. CDR1 is SGDLS and CDR2 is YYNGEE in the germline V gene. Trimming removed 3 bases at V and 4 bases at J, with 20 bases between. The CDR3 spells CASSGPYTGMLYEQYF. CDR3 DNA sequence: TGTGCCAGCAGCGGCCCTTACACGGGGATGCTGTACGAGCAGTACTTC.

This clone was observed a few times. V and J are TRBV28 and TRBJ1-1; a weak D match, TRBD1 (5 bases). V was trimmed by 8 bases and J by 0 bases, leaving 10 bases between them. The CDR3 sequence is 13 residues long. Germline V gene sequence: CDR1 MDHEN, CDR2 SYDVKM. The CDR3 sequence is CASATAMNTEAFF. In DNA form, the CDR3 reads TGTGCCAGCGCGACAGCTATGAACACTGAAGCTTTCTTT.

This chain links TRBV14 with TRBJ1-2; the D gene is possibly TRBD1 (6 bases). This CDR3 comprises 14 residues. V was cut by 4 bases and J by 5 bases, with 14 bases left in between. Looked up from germline, CDR1 is SGHDN and CDR2 is FVKESK. The CDR3 DNA reads as TGTGCCAGCAGCCCTAGGACAGTCTCTTATGGCTACACCTTC. This sequence encodes CASSPRTVSYGYTF.